One sample yielded the 6 T cell receptor beta chains listed below, sequenced in a study of siplizumab effects on memory and regulatory T cells. TCRdb's copy holds only in-frame clones and misses some; the assay was immunoSEQ multiplex PCR. Here the sample spans approximately 100,000 clones, 94% being singletons. The sequenced sample consisted of Tregs sorted from blood. Receptors originate from a human donor in good health.

The V gene is TRBV28, the J gene TRBJ2-1; TRBD2 agrees at 11 bases. CDR1 and CDR2 from the germline V gene are MDHEN and SYDVKM. The CDR3 runs to 16 residues. J was trimmed by 4 bases and V by 5 bases; bases with no gene match: 7. The CDR3 spells CASSPGLAGKYNEQFF. As DNA, the CDR3 is TGTGCCAGCAGTCCTGGACTAGCGGGTAAATACAATGAGCAGTTCTTC. The complete variable domain, with remaining parts taken from reference TRBV28 and TRBJ2-1, reads DVKVTQSSRYLVKRTGEKVFLECVQDMDHENMFWYRQDPGLGLRLIYFSYDVKMKEKGDIPEGYSVSREKKERFSLILESASTNQTSMYLCASSPGLAGKYNEQFFGPGTRLTVL.

The chain has TRBV27 and TRBJ2-5; tentatively, D is TRBD1 (5 bases). The length of the CDR3 is 14 residues. CDR1 is MNHEY and CDR2 is SMNVEV in the germline V gene (reference sequence). Trimming left V 5 bases short and J 7 bases short, with 17 bases between. CDR3 bases: TGTGCCAGCAGTGCACAGACAGCGTCGGGGACCCAGTACTTC. Its protein is CASSAQTASGTQYF.

The gene calls are TRBV30 and TRBJ1-4; tentative D call: TRBD1 (5 bases). Per the germline V gene, CDR1 is GTSNPN and CDR2 is SVGIG (reference sequence). The ends were cut back, 3 bases at V and 5 bases at J, with 13 bases in the middle. The CDR3 covers 14 residues. CDR3 bases: TGTGCCTGGAGAACTGTGGGGCGCAATGAAAAACTGTTTTTT. This codes for CAWRTVGRNEKLFF. The full variable domain, with the rest looked up from reference TRBV30 and TRBJ1-4, is SQTIHQWPATLVQPVGSPLSLECTVEGTSNPNLYWYRQAAGRGLQLLFYSVGIGQISSEVPQNLSASRPQDRQFILSSKKLLLSDSGFYLCAWRTVGRNEKLFFGSGTQLSVL.

This rearrangement joins TRBV30 to TRBJ2-2; 7 bases fit TRBD1. Germline CDR1 GTSNPN, CDR2 SVGIG (reference sequence). The V segment lost 4 bases and the J segment 4 bases; nucleotides outside the gene matches: 6. CDR3 length: 14 residues. The DNA for the CDR3 is TGTGCCTGGAATACAGGGGTGGGCACCGGGGAGCTGTTTTTT. Encoded protein: CAWNTGVGTGELFF.

The V call is TRBV4-1, the J call TRBJ2-7, with 15 bases lining up with TRBD2. Germline V lookup: CDR1 MGHRA, CDR2 YSYEKL. The length of the CDR3 is 19 residues. The trim removed 1 base at V and 6 bases at J, leaving 13 bases unmatched. The CDR3 region is CASSQVPGLAGGRVVEQYF. As DNA, the CDR3 is TGCGCCAGCAGCCAAGTCCCTGGACTAGCGGGAGGGCGAGTAGTCGAGCAGTACTTC.

This sequence joins TRBV7-9 and TRBJ2-3, with TRBD2 identical over 7 bases. Germline CDR1 and CDR2: SEHNR and FQNEAQ (reference sequence). The length of the CDR3 is 15 residues. With 6 bases clipped from V and 0 bases from J, the junction kept 6 bases outside the gene matches. The CDR3 is CASSELASSTDTQYF. The CDR3 bases are TGTGCCAGCAGTGAACTAGCGTCCAGCACAGATACGCAGTATTTT.